Presented here are 5 T cell receptor beta chains from one specimen sequenced in a study of blood T cell repertoires in COVID-19. Generated by immunoSEQ multiplex PCR, the TCRdb table keeps only in-frame clones and is missing some. The sample comprises roughly 280,000 clones, 86% of which are singletons, and about 3.5% rests with the top ten. Sequencing was carried out using peripheral blood. The receptors originated from a man between 18 and 29 years old with active or convalescent COVID-19.

This chain connects TRBV18 to TRBJ1-1; D gene unclear. There are 18 residues in the CDR3. V lost 2 bases and J lost 0, with 19 bases in between. Germline CDR1 and CDR2: KGHSH and LQKENI. The CDR3 protein is CASSPEKAGILMNTEAFF. The CDR3 DNA is TGTGCCAGCTCACCAGAAAAGGCAGGAATCTTAATGAACACTGAAGCTTTCTTT.

CDR3 protein: CASSQDTGGGQPQHF. In nucleotides, the CDR3 is TGTGCCAGCAGCCAAGATACGGGGGGTGGTCAGCCCCAGCATTTT. The chain joins TRBV3-1 (or the pseudogene TRBV3-2) to TRBJ1-5; tentative D call: TRBD1 (5 bases). The CDR3 is 15 amino acids. Germline V gene lookup returns CDR1 LGHDT and CDR2 YNNKEL (reference sequence). Trimming took 0 bases from V and 6 from J, leaving 12 bases between them.

Here the CDR3 DNA reads TGTGCCAGTAGTAAGCTAGCGGGGCCCAATGAGCAGTTCTTC. It specifies CASSKLAGPNEQFF. This rearrangement joins TRBV19 to TRBJ2-1; TRBD2 agrees at 9 bases. Germline loops: CDR1 LNHDA, CDR2 SQIVND (reference sequence). V gave up 4 bases and J gave up 6 bases; unmatched junction bases: 4. The CDR3 covers 14 residues.

Note on this clone: Within the sample, other DNA sequences also encode this same CDR3. The V and J genes are TRBV19 and TRBJ1-5; weak D call: TRBD1 (5 bases). CDR3 size: 14 residues. Trimming removed 5 bases from V and 2 bases from J, with 10 bases in between. The germline V gene has CDR1 LNHDA and CDR2 SQIVND (reference sequence). The CDR3 protein is CASSSGGGNQPQHF. The CDR3 coding sequence is TGTGCCAGTAGTTCGGGGGGTGGCAATCAGCCCCAGCATTTT.

The chain combines TRBV14 with TRBJ1-1; 8 nucleotides line up with TRBD1. With V trimmed by 4 bases and J by 6 bases, 10 bases remained unmatched. Germline V gene sequence: CDR1 SGHDN, CDR2 FVKESK. CDR3 length: 15 residues. The CDR3 spells CASSRWTGRGAEAFF. The CDR3 nucleotides are TGTGCCAGCAGCCGTTGGACAGGGCGAGGGGCTGAAGCTTTCTTT.